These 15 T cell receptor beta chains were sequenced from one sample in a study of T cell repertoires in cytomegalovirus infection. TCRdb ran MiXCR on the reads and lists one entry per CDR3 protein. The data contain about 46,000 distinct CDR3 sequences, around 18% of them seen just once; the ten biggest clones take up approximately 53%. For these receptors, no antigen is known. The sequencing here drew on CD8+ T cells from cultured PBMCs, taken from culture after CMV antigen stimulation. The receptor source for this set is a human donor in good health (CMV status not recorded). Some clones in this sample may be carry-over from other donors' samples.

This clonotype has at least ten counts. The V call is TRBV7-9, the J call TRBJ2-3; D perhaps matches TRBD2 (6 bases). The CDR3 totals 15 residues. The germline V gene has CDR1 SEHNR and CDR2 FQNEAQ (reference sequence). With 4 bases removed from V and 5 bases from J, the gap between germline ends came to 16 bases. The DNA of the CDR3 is TGTGCCAGCAGCTCCCAGCGGGCCATGGAAGATACGCAGTATTTT. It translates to CASSSQRAMEDTQYF.

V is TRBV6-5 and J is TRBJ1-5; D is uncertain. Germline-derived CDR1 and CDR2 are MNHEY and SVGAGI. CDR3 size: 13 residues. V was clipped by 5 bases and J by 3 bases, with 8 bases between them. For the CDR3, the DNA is TGTGCCAGCAGTAGGGCAGACAATCAGCCCCAGCATTTT. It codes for CASSRADNQPQHF.

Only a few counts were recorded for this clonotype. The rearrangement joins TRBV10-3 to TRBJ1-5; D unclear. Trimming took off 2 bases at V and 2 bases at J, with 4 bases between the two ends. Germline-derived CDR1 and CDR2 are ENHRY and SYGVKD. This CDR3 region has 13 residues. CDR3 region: CAISEGGNQPQHF. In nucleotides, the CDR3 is TGTGCCATCAGTGAGGGTGGCAATCAGCCCCAGCATTTT.

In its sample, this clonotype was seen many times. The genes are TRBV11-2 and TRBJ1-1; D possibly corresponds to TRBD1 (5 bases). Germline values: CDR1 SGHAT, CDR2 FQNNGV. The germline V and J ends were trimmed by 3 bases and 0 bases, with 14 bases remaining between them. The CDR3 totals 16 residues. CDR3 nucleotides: TGTGCCAGCAGCTTTCTATCCCAGGGTTTGAACACTGAAGCTTTCTTT. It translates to CASSFLSQGLNTEAFF.

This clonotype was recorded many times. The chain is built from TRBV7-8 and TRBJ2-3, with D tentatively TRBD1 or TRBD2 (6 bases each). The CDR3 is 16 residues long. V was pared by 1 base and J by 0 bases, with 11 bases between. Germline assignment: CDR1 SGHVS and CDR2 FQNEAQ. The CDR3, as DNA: TGTGCCAGCAGCTTAGAAGGGGGGACTAGCACAGATACGCAGTATTTT. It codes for CASSLEGGTSTDTQYF.

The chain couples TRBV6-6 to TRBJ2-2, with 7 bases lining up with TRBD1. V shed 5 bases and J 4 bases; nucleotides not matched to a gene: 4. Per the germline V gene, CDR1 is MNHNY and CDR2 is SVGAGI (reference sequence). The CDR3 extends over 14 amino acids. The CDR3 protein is CASSARDSTGELFF. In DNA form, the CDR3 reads TGTGCCAGCAGTGCCCGGGACAGCACCGGGGAGCTGTTTTTT.

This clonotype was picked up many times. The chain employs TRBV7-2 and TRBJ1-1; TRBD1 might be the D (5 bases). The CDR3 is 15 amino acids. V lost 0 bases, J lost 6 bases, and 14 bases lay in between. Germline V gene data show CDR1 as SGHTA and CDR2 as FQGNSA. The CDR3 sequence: CASSLAETTDPEAFF. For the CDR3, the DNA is TGTGCCAGCAGCTTAGCGGAAACGACAGACCCTGAAGCTTTCTTT.

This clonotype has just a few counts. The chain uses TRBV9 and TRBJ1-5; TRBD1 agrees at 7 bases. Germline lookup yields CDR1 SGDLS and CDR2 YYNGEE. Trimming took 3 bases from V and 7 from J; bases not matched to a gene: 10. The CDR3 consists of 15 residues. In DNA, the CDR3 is TGTGCCAGCAGCGCCGGGACAGCCAGAAACCAGCCCCAGCATTTT. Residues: CASSAGTARNQPQHF.

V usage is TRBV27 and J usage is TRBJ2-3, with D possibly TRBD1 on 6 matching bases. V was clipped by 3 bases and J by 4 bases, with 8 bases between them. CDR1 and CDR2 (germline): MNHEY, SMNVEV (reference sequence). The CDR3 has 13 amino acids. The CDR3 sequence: CASSFQGSDTQYF. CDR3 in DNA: TGTGCCAGCAGTTTTCAGGGGTCAGATACGCAGTATTTT.

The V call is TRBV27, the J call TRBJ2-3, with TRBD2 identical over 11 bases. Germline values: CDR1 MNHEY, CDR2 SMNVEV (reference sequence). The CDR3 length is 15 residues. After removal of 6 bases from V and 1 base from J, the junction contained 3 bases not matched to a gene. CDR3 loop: CASRGLAEGTDTQYF. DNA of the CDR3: TGTGCCAGCAGGGGACTAGCGGAGGGCACAGATACGCAGTATTTT.

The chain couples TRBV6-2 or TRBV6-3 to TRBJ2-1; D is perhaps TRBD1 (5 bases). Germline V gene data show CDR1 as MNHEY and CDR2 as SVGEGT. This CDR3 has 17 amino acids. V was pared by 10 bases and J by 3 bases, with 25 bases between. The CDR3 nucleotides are TGTGCCAACAAGAATAATTTGGGGCCTAATATCTACAATGAGCAGTTCTTC. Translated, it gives CANKNNLGPNIYNEQFF.

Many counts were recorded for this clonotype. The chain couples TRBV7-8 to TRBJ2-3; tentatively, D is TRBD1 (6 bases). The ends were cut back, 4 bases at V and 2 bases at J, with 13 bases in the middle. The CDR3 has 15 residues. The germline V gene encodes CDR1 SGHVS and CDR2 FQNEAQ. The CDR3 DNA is TGTGCCAGCAGCTCTCGACCAGGGGCCACAGATACGCAGTATTTT. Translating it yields CASSSRPGATDTQYF.

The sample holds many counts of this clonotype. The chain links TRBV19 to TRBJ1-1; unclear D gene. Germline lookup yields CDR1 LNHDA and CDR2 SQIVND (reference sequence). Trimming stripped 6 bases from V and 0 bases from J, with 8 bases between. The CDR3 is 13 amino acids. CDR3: CASSRPMNTEAFF. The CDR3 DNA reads TGTGCCAGTAGCAGACCCATGAACACTGAAGCTTTCTTT.

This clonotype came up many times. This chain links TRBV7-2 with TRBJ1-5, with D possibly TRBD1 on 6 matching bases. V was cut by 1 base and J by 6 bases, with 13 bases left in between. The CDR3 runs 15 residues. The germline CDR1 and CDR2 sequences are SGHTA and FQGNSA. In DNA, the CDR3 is TGTGCCAGCAGCTTAGATTCGGGGGGCGGTCAGCCCCAGCATTTT. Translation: CASSLDSGGGQPQHF.

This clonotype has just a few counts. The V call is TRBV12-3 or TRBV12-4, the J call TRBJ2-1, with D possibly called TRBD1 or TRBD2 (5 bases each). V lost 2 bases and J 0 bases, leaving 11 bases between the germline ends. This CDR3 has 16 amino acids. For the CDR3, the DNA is TGTGCCAGCAGTTTAAGGGACCTCAGCTCCTACAATGAGCAGTTCTTC. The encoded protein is CASSLRDLSSYNEQFF.